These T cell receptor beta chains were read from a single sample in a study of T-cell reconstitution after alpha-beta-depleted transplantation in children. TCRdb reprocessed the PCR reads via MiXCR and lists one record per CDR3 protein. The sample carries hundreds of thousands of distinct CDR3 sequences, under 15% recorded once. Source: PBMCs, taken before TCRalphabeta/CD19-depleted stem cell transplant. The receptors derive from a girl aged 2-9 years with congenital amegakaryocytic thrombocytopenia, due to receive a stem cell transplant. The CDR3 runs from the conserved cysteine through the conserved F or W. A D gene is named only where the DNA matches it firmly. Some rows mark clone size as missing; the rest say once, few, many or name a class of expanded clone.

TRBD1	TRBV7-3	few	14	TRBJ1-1	TGTGCCAGCAGCCCCACAGGGGACCACACTGAAGCTTTCTTT	CASSPTGDHTEAFF
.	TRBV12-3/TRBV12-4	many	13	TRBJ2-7	TGTGCCAGCAGTTTGTACACCTTGGGGGAGCAGTACTTC	CASSLYTLGEQYF
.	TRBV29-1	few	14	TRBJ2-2	TGCAGCGTTGAAGCGGCAGGGGGGACCGGGGAGCTGTTTTTT	CSVEAAGGTGELFF
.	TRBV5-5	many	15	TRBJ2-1	TGTGCCAGCAGCTTGAGGGAAGACCTACGCGATGAGCAGTTCTTC	CASSLREDLRDEQFF
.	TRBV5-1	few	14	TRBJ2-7	TGCGCCAGCAGCTTGGCCAATCAGGCTTACGAGCAGTACTTC	CASSLANQAYEQYF
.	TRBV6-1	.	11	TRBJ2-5	TGTGCCAGCACACGGGCAGGGACTCCATACTTC	CASTRAGTPYF
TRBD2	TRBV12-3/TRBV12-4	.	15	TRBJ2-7	TGTGCCAGCAGGTCGGGACTAGCGGGAGTCTACGAGCAGTACTTC	CASRSGLAGVYEQYF
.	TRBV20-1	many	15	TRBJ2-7	TGCAGTGCTAGTAGCGGCAGGACGTCGACCTACGAGCAGTACTTC	CSASSGRTSTYEQYF
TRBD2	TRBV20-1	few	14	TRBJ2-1	TGCAGTGCTATACTAGCGGGAGGGAACAATGAGCAGTTCTTC	CSAILAGGNNEQFF
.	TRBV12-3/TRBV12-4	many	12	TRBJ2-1	TGTGCCAGCAGTTTTGAAAGGCTTGAGCAGTTCTTC	CASSFERLEQFF
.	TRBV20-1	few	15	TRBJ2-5	TGCAGTGCCGAGGAATGGGGCTACGCGGGAGAGACCCAGTACTTC	CSAEEWGYAGETQYF
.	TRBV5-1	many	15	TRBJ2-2	TGCGCCAGCAGCTCTACCTGGTTGGGCACCGGGGAGCTGTTTTTT	CASSSTWLGTGELFF
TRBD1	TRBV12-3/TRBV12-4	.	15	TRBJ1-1	TGTGCCAGCAGCCCCCAGACAGGGGAGAACACTGAAGCTTTCTTT	CASSPQTGENTEAFF
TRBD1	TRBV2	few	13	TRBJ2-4	TGTGCCAGCACCGGACAGGGGGCAAACATTCAGTACTTC	CASTGQGANIQYF
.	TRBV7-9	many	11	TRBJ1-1	TGTGCCAGCAGGAACGCCGCTGAAGCTTTCTTT	CASRNAAEAFF
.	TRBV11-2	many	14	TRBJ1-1	TGTGCCAGCAGCTTAAGTGAAAGGGGGACTGAAGCTTTCTTT	CASSLSERGTEAFF
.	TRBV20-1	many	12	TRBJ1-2	TGCAGTGCTCTTACAGGGTCGGACGGCTACACCTTC	CSALTGSDGYTF
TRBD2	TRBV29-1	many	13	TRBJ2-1	TGCAGCGTGACTAGCGGGATCTACAATGAGCAGTTCTTC	CSVTSGIYNEQFF
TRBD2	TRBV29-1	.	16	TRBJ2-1	TGCAGCGTTTCACTAGCGGGAGTCTTAGGCTACAATGAGCAGTTCTTC	CSVSLAGVLGYNEQFF
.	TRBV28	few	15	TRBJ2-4	TGTGCCAGCAGATCATCTAGGGAATCCAAAAACATTCAGTACTTC	CASRSSRESKNIQYF
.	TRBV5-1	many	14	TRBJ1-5	TGCGCCAGCAGCTTGGGGATGCCAAATCAGCCCCAGCATTTT	CASSLGMPNQPQHF
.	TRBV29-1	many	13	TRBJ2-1	TGCAGCGTTGAACGGGACTCCTACAATGAGCAGTTCTTC	CSVERDSYNEQFF
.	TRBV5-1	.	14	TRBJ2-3	TGCGCCAGCAGTCCCCGACCCCCCACAGATACGCAGTATTTT	CASSPRPPTDTQYF
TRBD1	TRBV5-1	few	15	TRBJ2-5	TGCGCCAGCAGCTTTGGGACAGGGACCCAAGAGACCCAGTACTTC	CASSFGTGTQETQYF
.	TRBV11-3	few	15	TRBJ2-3	TGTGCCAGCAGCTATAGGTCGGGCGGTACAGATACGCAGTATTTT	CASSYRSGGTDTQYF
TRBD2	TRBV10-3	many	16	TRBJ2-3	TGTGCCATCACTACAACTAGCGGGAGTTCACCAGATACGCAGTATTTT	CAITTTSGSSPDTQYF
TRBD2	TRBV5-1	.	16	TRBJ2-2	TGCGCCAGCAGCCGACGACTAGCGGCGAACACCGGGGAGCTGTTTTTT	CASSRRLAANTGELFF
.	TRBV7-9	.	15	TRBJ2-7	TGTGCCAGCAGCCCGAGGGATCCCGGGTCCTACGAGCAGTACTTC	CASSPRDPGSYEQYF
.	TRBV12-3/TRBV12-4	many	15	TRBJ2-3	TGTGCCAGCAGTTTTTCTCTGCAGGGGCGGAATACGCAGTATTTT	CASSFSLQGRNTQYF
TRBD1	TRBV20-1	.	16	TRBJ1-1	TGCAGTGCTAGAGATAACAGGGGGCGCAGGAACACTGAAGCTTTCTTT	CSARDNRGRRNTEAFF
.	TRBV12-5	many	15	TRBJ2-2	TGTGCTAGTGGTTTGTCCGCTGATGACACCGGGGAGCTGTTTTTT	CASGLSADDTGELFF
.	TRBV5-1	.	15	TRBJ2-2	TGCGCCAGTTTACCCGGGACAACTAACACCGGGGAGCTGTTTTTT	CASLPGTTNTGELFF
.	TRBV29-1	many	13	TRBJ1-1	TGCAGCGTTGGACGACCGCGGGGCACTGAAGCTTTCTTT	CSVGRPRGTEAFF
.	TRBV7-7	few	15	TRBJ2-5	TGTGCCAGCAGCTTAACCCCGCTAGTGGAAGAGACCCAGTACTTC	CASSLTPLVEETQYF
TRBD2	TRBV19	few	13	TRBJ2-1	TGTGCCAGCGCTGGCGGGAGCTTCAATGAGCAGTTCTTC	CASAGGSFNEQFF
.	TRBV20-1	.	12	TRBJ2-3	TGCAGTGCCATAGACGGTCCAGATACGCAGTATTTT	CSAIDGPDTQYF
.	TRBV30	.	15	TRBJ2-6	TGTGCCTGGAGTGTAGGAGGAAATGGGGCCAACGTCCTGACTTTC	CAWSVGGNGANVLTF
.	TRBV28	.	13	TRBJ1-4	TGTGCCAGCAGTTCCAGAGTTAATGAAAAACTGTTTTTT	CASSSRVNEKLFF
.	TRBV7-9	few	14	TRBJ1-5	TGTGCCAGCAATTTCGGACAGAGCAATCAGCCCCAGCATTTT	CASNFGQSNQPQHF
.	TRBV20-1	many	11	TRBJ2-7	TGCAGTGCTGGGACGGACTACGAGCAGTACTTC	CSAGTDYEQYF
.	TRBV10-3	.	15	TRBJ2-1	TGTGCCATCAGTGAGTCAAGGAACTCCTACAATGAGCAGTTCTTC	CAISESRNSYNEQFF
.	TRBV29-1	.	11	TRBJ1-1	TGCAGCGTTGAATGGGTGGGAGAAGCTTTCTTT	CSVEWVGEAFF
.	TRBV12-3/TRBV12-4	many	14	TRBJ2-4	TGTGCCAGCAGTTTTACAGAGGACAAAAACATTCAGTACTTC	CASSFTEDKNIQYF
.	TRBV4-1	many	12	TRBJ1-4	TGCGCCAGCAGCCAAGATAGGAGGAAACTGTTTTTT	CASSQDRRKLFF
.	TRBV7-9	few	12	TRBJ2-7	TGTGCCAGCCTCGGGCGCGGCTACGAGCAGTACTTC	CASLGRGYEQYF